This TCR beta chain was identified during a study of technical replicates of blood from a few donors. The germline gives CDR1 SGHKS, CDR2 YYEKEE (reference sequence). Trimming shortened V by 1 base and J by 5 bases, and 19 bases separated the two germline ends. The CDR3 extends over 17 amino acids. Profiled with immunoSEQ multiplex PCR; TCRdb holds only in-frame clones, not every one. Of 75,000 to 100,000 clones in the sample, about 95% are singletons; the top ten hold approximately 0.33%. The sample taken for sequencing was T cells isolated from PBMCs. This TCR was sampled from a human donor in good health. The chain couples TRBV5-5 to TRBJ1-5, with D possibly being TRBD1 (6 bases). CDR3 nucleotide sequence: TGTGCCAGCAGCTTGAATCCCCCGGGGGGCACTTATCAGCCCCAGCATTTT. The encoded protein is CASSLNPPGGTYQPQHF.